The 16 T cell receptor beta chains in this list originate from one sample, sequenced in a study of shared clonotypes between healthy human individuals. TCRdb keeps only in-frame clones here, not all; method: immunoSEQ multiplex PCR. The data hold millions of clones, with about 92% observed a single time. Input material: naive CD4+ T cells from PBMCs. Subset of the sample: CD45RA+ positively selected. The receptors here all came from a man aged 18 to 35 in good health. Some clones in this sample may be carry-over from other donors' samples.

This clone was seen more than once but under ten times. The CDR3 DNA reads TGCACCCCGTTTTGGGGACAGATCCCGAACACTGAAGCTTTCTTT. Encoded protein: CTPFWGQIPNTEAFF. The chain recombines TRBV29-1 with TRBJ1-1; 7 nucleotides line up with TRBD1. There are 15 residues in the CDR3. The germline gives CDR1 SQVTM, CDR2 ANQGSEA.

The chain carries TRBV9 and TRBJ1-3, with 9 bases aligning to TRBD1. The V gene's germline CDR1 is SGDLS and CDR2 YYNGEE. This CDR3 region has 18 residues. V lost 3 bases, J lost 0 bases, and 10 bases stayed unmatched. CDR3 nucleotide sequence: TGTGCCAGCAGCGAGAAGGGACAGGGACCCTTCTCTGGAAACACCATATATTTT. Translating gives CASSEKGQGPFSGNTIYF.

The V and J genes are TRBV12-1 and TRBJ1-1. TRBV12-1 is reported as a pseudogene. CDR3 length equals 17 residues. The CDR3 is CASSLEVLGGFSPEAFF. The CDR3 nucleotides are TGTGCCAGCAGCTTAGAAGTACTCGGGGGTTTCTCTCCTGAAGCTTTCTTT.

The CDR3 reads CAIRGQTGGDTEAFF. The CDR3 DNA follows: TGTGCCATCAGGGGACAGACAGGAGGTGACACTGAAGCTTTCTTT. The chain couples TRBV10-3 to TRBJ1-1; TRBD1 aligns across 7 bases. The CDR3 runs to 15 residues. V lost 6 bases to trimming and J lost 3 bases; unmatched junction nucleotides: 10. The germline V gene has CDR1 ENHRY and CDR2 SYGVKD.

The chain links TRBV2 to TRBJ1-1; weak D call: TRBD1 (6 bases). This CDR3 has 13 amino acids. Germline CDR1 SNHLY, CDR2 FYNNEI. The V and J ends lost 8 bases and 0 bases respectively, with 10 bases between them. CDR3 residues: CASYRDLNTEAFF. As DNA, the CDR3 is TGTGCCAGCTACAGGGACCTGAACACTGAAGCTTTCTTT.

The chain recombines TRBV19 with TRBJ2-3, with 9 bases lining up with TRBD2. Germline CDR1 and CDR2: LNHDA and SQIVND (reference sequence). After removal of 4 bases from V and 4 bases from J, the junction contained 6 bases not matched to a gene. The CDR3 spans 15 residues. The CDR3: CASSTPGGRADTQYF. The CDR3 coding sequence is TGTGCCAGTAGTACCCCAGGCGGGAGGGCAGATACGCAGTATTTT.

The rearrangement links TRBV6-5 to TRBJ1-2; maybe TRBD1 (6 bases). The CDR3 is made up of 16 amino acids. Trimming took off 4 bases at V and 3 bases at J, with 18 bases between the two ends. The germline CDR1 and CDR2 sequences are MNHEY and SVGAGI. CDR3: CASSFSGATPYYGYTF. The CDR3 DNA reads as TGTGCCAGCAGTTTCTCAGGGGCCACGCCTTACTATGGCTACACCTTC.

The J gene is TRBJ2-4, the V gene TRBV9; possible D gene TRBD1, 5 bases. Germline V CDR1 and CDR2: SGDLS, YYNGEE. V lost 3 bases to trimming and J lost 0 bases, with 7 bases between them. The CDR3 has 14 residues. The CDR3 here is CASSEGVAKNIQYF. CDR3 bases: TGTGCCAGCAGCGAAGGGGTAGCCAAAAACATTCAGTACTTC.

In regard to this clone: Other DNA sequences in the same sample also yield this CDR3. This chain joins TRBV7-3 and TRBJ2-2; D possibly matches TRBD1 or TRBD2 (5 bases each). The CDR3 extends over 15 amino acids. Germline CDR1 reads SGHTA; CDR2 reads FQGTGA. V was cut by 5 bases and J by 0 bases, with 10 bases left in between. This CDR3 reads CASSLGTANTGELFF. As DNA, the CDR3 is TGTGCCAGCAGCCTCGGGACGGCGAACACCGGGGAGCTGTTTTTT.

This rearrangement joins TRBV7-2 to TRBJ2-1; D uncertain. The ends were cut back, 5 bases at V and 1 base at J, with 12 bases in the middle. There are 15 residues in the CDR3. Germline lookup yields CDR1 SGHTA and CDR2 FQGNSA. The CDR3 region has the DNA TGTGCCAGCAGCCCCCTCCAGAATTCCTACAATGAGCAGTTCTTC. The encoded protein is CASSPLQNSYNEQFF.

CDR3 nucleotide sequence: TGTGCCAGCAGTGAATGGTCAACAGCGGGAGGGGCAGATACGCAGTATTTT. Translated: CASSEWSTAGGADTQYF. The chain carries TRBV25-1 and TRBJ2-3, with TRBD2 identical over 10 bases. The germline V gene has CDR1 MGHDK and CDR2 SYGVNS. The CDR3 runs to 17 residues. V trimming: 1 base; J trimming: 4 bases; junction bases outside the gene matches: 8.

The chain joins TRBV29-1 to TRBJ2-5; D is undetermined. Germline V gives CDR1 SQVTM, CDR2 ANQGSEA. This CDR3 spans 13 amino acids. The V end lost 5 bases, the J end lost 4 bases, and 14 bases lay between the germline ends. CDR3 coding DNA: TGCAGCGTTTGGACGGTGTCTCGAGAGACCCAGTACTTC. It yields the protein CSVWTVSRETQYF. The full variable domain, in which reference TRBV29-1 and TRBJ2-5 provide the parts outside the CDR3, is SAVISQKPSRDICQRGTSLTIQCQVDSQVTMMFWYRQQPGQSLTLIATANQGSEATYESGFVIDKFPISRPNLTFSTLTVSNMSPEDSSIYLCSVWTVSRETQYFGPGTRLLVL.

This clone has a single count. V gene TRBV7-2 combines with J gene TRBJ1-2; no clear D. Trimming took off 5 bases at V and 3 bases at J, with 13 bases between the two ends. This CDR3 is built from 14 residues. CDR1 is SGHTA, CDR2 FQGNSA, per germline. The CDR3 DNA reads as TGTGCCAGCAGCCCCGCGGCCATGGACTATGGCTACACCTTC. Its translation is CASSPAAMDYGYTF.

This clone was detected only once. The genes are TRBV5-5 and TRBJ2-7; D is uncertain. In germline, CDR1 is SGHKS, CDR2 YYEKEE (reference sequence). V was clipped by 8 bases and J by 3 bases, with 9 bases between them. The CDR3 sequence is 11 residues long. The CDR3 sequence is CASLKGYEQYF. CDR3 sequence (DNA): TGTGCCAGTCTGAAAGGCTACGAGCAGTACTTC.

The chain uses TRBV5-4 and TRBJ2-7, with D maybe TRBD1 (5 bases). Trimming removed 4 bases at V and 1 base at J, with 12 bases between. The CDR3 length is 14 residues. In germline, CDR1 is SGHNT, CDR2 YYREEE (reference sequence). The CDR3 region has the DNA TGTGCCAGCAGCGCGACAGATACGTCCTACGAGCAGTACTTC. It encodes CASSATDTSYEQYF.

The genes are TRBV28 and TRBJ2-3, with D possibly matching TRBD1 (6 bases). Between the trimmed V and J ends, which lost 5 bases and 1 base, there was a span of 13 bases. This CDR3 spans 15 amino acids. CDR1 is MDHEN and CDR2 is SYDVKM in the germline V gene. The CDR3 DNA follows: TGTGCCAGCAGTCTCAGGGGTTTAGGCACAGATACGCAGTATTTT. This encodes CASSLRGLGTDTQYF.